Each of the 30 T cell receptor beta chains below was sequenced from the same sample in a study of shared clonotypes between healthy human individuals. The protocol was immunoSEQ multiplex PCR, while the TCRdb copy is restricted to in-frame clones and leaves out a portion. The sample carries about 1.1 million clones, around 82% recorded once. Input material: memory CD4+ T cells from PBMCs. The sample's subset: CD45RA-negative fraction. These receptors came from a man younger than 35 in good health. Some clones in this sample may be carry-over from other donors' samples.

This clone was observed a handful of times. This chain connects TRBV28 to TRBJ1-5; weak D call: TRBD1 (6 bases). The V gene lost 5 bases and the J gene lost 7 bases, with 24 bases spanning the gap. Germline CDR1 is MDHEN and CDR2 is SYDVKM. CDR3 length equals 17 residues. In DNA, the CDR3 is TGTGCCAGCAGTCCCCCACGGGGGGCCTTGAGACGACAGCCCCAGCATTTT. It codes for CASSPPRGALRRQPQHF.

This clone occurred once. This chain uses TRBV27 with TRBJ2-2, with D possibly matching TRBD2 (6 bases). V shed 6 bases and J shed 6 bases, with 20 bases lying between them. CDR1 and CDR2 (germline): MNHEY, SMNVEV (reference sequence). There are 16 residues in the CDR3. DNA of the CDR3: TGTGCCAGCAGCCCCCGGGGAGGTTCGGGACCCGGGGAGCTGTTTTTT. Protein: CASSPRGGSGPGELFF.

The chain carries TRBV7-9 and TRBJ2-1; TRBD2 might be the D (6 bases). Trimming cost V 2 bases and J 6 bases, with 17 bases left between them. The CDR3 has 16 residues. Germline V gene data show CDR1 as SEHNR and CDR2 as FQNEAQ (reference sequence). As DNA, the CDR3 is TGTGCCAGCAGCTTAACACCGCGCGGGAAGTCCAATGAGCAGTTCTTC. Amino acid sequence: CASSLTPRGKSNEQFF.

This chain joins TRBV21-1 and TRBJ2-5. TRBV21-1 counts as a pseudogene. CDR3 size: 19 residues. Here the CDR3 reads CASSKDRGVRHHGQETQYF. CDR3 in DNA: TGTGCCAGCAGCAAAGATAGAGGGGTGCGGCACCACGGCCAAGAGACCCAGTACTTC.

This clone was observed at least ten times. The genes are TRBV4-1 and TRBJ1-2; D possibly corresponds to TRBD1 (5 bases). Germline V gives CDR1 MGHRA, CDR2 YSYEKL. This CDR3 is 14 amino acids long. Trimming shortened V by 4 bases and J by 4 bases, and 13 bases separated the two germline ends. The CDR3 spells CASSPPAGTYGYTF. The CDR3 bases are TGCGCCAGCAGCCCCCCGGCAGGGACCTATGGCTACACCTTC.

To note about this clone: In the same sample, other DNA sequences code for this CDR3. This chain uses TRBV19 with TRBJ1-2, with D unresolved. Trimming took off 3 bases at V and 0 bases at J, with 8 bases between the two ends. The CDR3 runs to 14 residues. Germline CDR1 is LNHDA and CDR2 is SQIVND (reference sequence). The CDR3 reads CASSIRATNYGYTF. Written as DNA, the CDR3 is TGTGCCAGTAGTATCCGGGCAACTAACTATGGCTACACCTTC.

This rearrangement joins TRBV15 to TRBJ1-1; the D is unclear. The germline V gene has CDR1 LNHNV and CDR2 YYDKDF (reference sequence). The CDR3 contains 15 residues. V dropped 1 base and J dropped 5 bases, with 14 bases sitting between them. This chain's CDR3 is CATSRGRLSKTEAFF. In DNA form, the CDR3 reads TGTGCCACCAGCAGAGGACGGTTGTCGAAGACTGAAGCTTTCTTT.

This chain uses TRBV30 with TRBJ1-2; 7 positions agree with TRBD1. This CDR3 region has 14 residues. Trimming cost V 3 bases and J 2 bases; bases outside gene matches: 6. Germline CDR1 is GTSNPN and CDR2 is SVGIG (reference sequence). The CDR3 DNA reads as TGTGCCTGGAGCCGGGACAGCCGGAACTATGGCTACACCTTC. The encoded protein is CAWSRDSRNYGYTF.

The CDR3 bases are TGTGCCAGCAGCTTAGCGGGGAGTAACTTACCCGGGGAGCTGTTTTTT. Encoded protein: CASSLAGSNLPGELFF. The chain uses TRBV7-9 and TRBJ2-2; possible D gene TRBD2, 5 bases. From germline, CDR1 is SEHNR and CDR2 FQNEAQ (reference sequence). Trimming removed 0 bases at V and 6 bases at J, with 14 bases between. The CDR3 extends over 16 amino acids. Filled out from reference TRBV7-9 and TRBJ2-2, the complete variable domain reads DTGVSQNPRHKITKRGQNVTFRCDPISEHNRLYWYRQTLGQGPEFLTYFQNEAQLEKSRLLSDRFSAERPKGSFSTLEIQRTEQGDSAMYLCASSLAGSNLPGELFFGEGSRLTVL.

The rearrangement links TRBV6-5 to TRBJ1-5; a weak D match, TRBD1 (6 bases). V was clipped by 0 bases and J by 7 bases, with 13 bases between them. Germline assignment: CDR1 MNHEY and CDR2 SVGAGI. CDR3 size: 15 residues. CDR3 residues: CASSYSLEGGQPQHF. Here the CDR3 DNA reads TGTGCCAGCAGTTACTCTTTGGAGGGGGGCCAGCCCCAGCATTTT.

The chain joins TRBV7-2 to TRBJ1-2; 11 nucleotides line up with TRBD1. The germline V gene has CDR1 SGHTA and CDR2 FQGNSA. V lost 5 bases, J lost 8 bases, and 4 bases stayed unmatched. The CDR3 totals 13 residues. CDR3 DNA sequence: TGTGCCAGCAGCCCGGACAGGGGGCGCGGCTACACCTTC. This gives the protein CASSPDRGRGYTF.

The chain carries TRBV11-2 and TRBJ1-2; D is unresolved. The germline V and J ends were trimmed by 6 bases and 1 base, with 15 bases remaining between them. Germline V gene data show CDR1 as SGHAT and CDR2 as FQNNGV. This CDR3 spans 15 amino acids. The CDR3 sequence is CASRPVTAGNYGYTF. Here the CDR3 DNA reads TGTGCCAGCAGGCCAGTGACGGCTGGTAACTATGGCTACACCTTC.

This rearrangement joins TRBV7-2 to TRBJ2-7; a possible D gene is TRBD1 (5 bases). Germline assignment: CDR1 SGHTA and CDR2 FQGNSA. V was clipped by 5 bases and J by 2 bases, with 13 bases between them. This CDR3 is built from 14 residues. Written as DNA, the CDR3 is TGTGCCAGCAGCGCCTACACAGGAACCTACGAGCAGTACTTC. Its translation is CASSAYTGTYEQYF.

V is TRBV19 and J is TRBJ2-7; TRBD1 is a possible D gene (6 bases). CDR3 length: 13 residues. The V end lost 9 bases, the J end lost 5 bases, and 17 bases lay between the germline ends. Germline V gene data show CDR1 as LNHDA and CDR2 as SQIVND (reference sequence). The CDR3 coding sequence is TGTGCCAGCTCGAACAGGGTCGCCCACGAGCAGTACTTC. This translates into CASSNRVAHEQYF.

The chain has TRBV19 and TRBJ2-7; D ambiguous. The CDR3 sequence is 14 residues long. Trimming stripped 4 bases from V and 8 bases from J, with 18 bases between. Germline CDR1 reads LNHDA; CDR2 reads SQIVND (reference sequence). The CDR3 region is CASSTRLTVSKQYF. The CDR3 coding sequence is TGTGCCAGTAGTACCCGACTGACTGTCTCCAAGCAGTACTTC.

This chain connects TRBV19 to TRBJ2-5; no firm D call. V lost 4 bases and J 0 bases, leaving 9 bases between the germline ends. This CDR3 has 14 amino acids. Germline assignment: CDR1 LNHDA and CDR2 SQIVND (reference sequence). The CDR3 DNA is TGTGCCAGTAGTAGTACCTGGGACCAAGAGACCCAGTACTTC. Translating it yields CASSSTWDQETQYF.

In regard to this clone: A read error is possible here, since a much larger clone lies one base away. The genes are TRBV4-3 and TRBJ1-1; a possible D gene is TRBD1 (6 bases). V was shortened by 4 bases and J by 1 base, with 10 bases between the two germline ends. This CDR3 has 14 residues. Germline-derived CDR1 and CDR2 are LGHNA and YSLEER. CDR3 in amino acids: CASSPGQRNTEAFF. CDR3 DNA: TGCGCCAGCAGCCCCGGACAGAGGAACACTGAAGCTTTCTTT.

This clone was seen only a few times. V gene TRBV4-1 combines with J gene TRBJ2-4; unclear D gene. The CDR3 loop spans 17 amino acids. V was cut by 1 base and J by 0 bases, with 13 bases left in between. Germline lookup yields CDR1 MGHRA and CDR2 YSYEKL. The CDR3 is CASSQVSAAEAKNIQYF. In nucleotides, the CDR3 is TGCGCCAGCAGCCAAGTATCGGCAGCAGAAGCCAAAAACATTCAGTACTTC.

A word on this clone: Because the CDR3 is missing its conserved closing phenylalanine or tryptophan, this is likely a read error. The V and J genes are TRBV4-3 and TRBJ1-3, with D possibly TRBD1 on 6 matching bases. Trimming removed 3 bases at V and 2 bases at J, with 14 bases between. This CDR3 is built from 16 residues. The germline CDR1 and CDR2 sequences are LGHNA and YSLEER. CDR3 nucleotide sequence: TGCGCCAGCAGCCAGGCTATTGGGACACCTGGAAACACCATATATCTT. As protein: CASSQAIGTPGNTIYL.

As DNA, the CDR3 is TGTGCCAGCAGTTTATGGGGGTTGCGGGGAGCCGCCGGGGAGCTGTTTTTT. Translated, it gives CASSLWGLRGAAGELFF. The V call is TRBV28, the J call TRBJ2-2, with D possibly being TRBD2 (6 bases). In germline, CDR1 is MDHEN, CDR2 SYDVKM. Trimming removed 0 bases from V and 6 bases from J, with 17 bases in between. CDR3 length: 17 amino acids.

The genes are TRBV25-1 and TRBJ2-6, with a weak D call TRBD1 (8 bases). V dropped 8 bases and J dropped 2 bases, with 16 bases sitting between them. CDR3 length equals 16 residues. Per the germline V gene, CDR1 is MGHDK and CDR2 is SYGVNS. For the CDR3, the DNA is TGTGCCAGCGGACAGGGAGGGTATCCTGGGGCCAACGTCCTGACTTTC. Translation: CASGQGGYPGANVLTF.

V gene TRBV5-1 combines with J gene TRBJ2-2; 7 bases map to TRBD1. Looked up from germline, CDR1 is SGHRS and CDR2 is YFSETQ. J lost 3 bases, V lost 0 bases, and 5 bases had no gene match. The CDR3 extends over 16 amino acids. The CDR3 reads CASSLVGGEDTGELFF. The CDR3, as DNA: TGCGCCAGCAGCTTGGTAGGGGGCGAGGACACCGGGGAGCTGTTTTTT.

V usage is TRBV28 and J usage is TRBJ2-2; 7 bases map to TRBD1. J gave up 5 bases and V 2 bases, and 8 bases lay outside the gene matches. This CDR3 spans 16 amino acids. Germline lookup yields CDR1 MDHEN and CDR2 SYDVKM. Here the CDR3 DNA reads TGTGCCAGCAGTTTAACCCGACAGGGAAAAACCGGGGAGCTGTTTTTT. Translated: CASSLTRQGKTGELFF. Variable domain in full (rest from reference TRBV28 and TRBJ2-2): DVKVTQSSRYLVKRTGEKVFLECVQDMDHENMFWYRQDPGLGLRLIYFSYDVKMKEKGDIPEGYSVSREKKERFSLILESASTNQTSMYLCASSLTRQGKTGELFFGEGSRLTVL.

The rearrangement uses TRBV7-3 and TRBJ2-2; 7 bases agree with TRBD2. Germline CDR1 SGHTA, CDR2 FQGTGA. There are 14 residues in the CDR3. With V trimmed by 2 bases and J by 6 bases, 3 bases remained unmatched. For the CDR3, the DNA is TGTGCCAGCAGCTTAGCTAGCGGAGCCGGGGAGCTGTTTTTT. Its protein is CASSLASGAGELFF.

The gene calls are TRBV2 and TRBJ2-7; maybe TRBD2 (5 bases). CDR3 size: 13 residues. Germline V lookup: CDR1 SNHLY, CDR2 FYNNEI. The V and J ends lost 5 bases and 6 bases respectively, with 14 bases between them. The CDR3 protein is CASSPGLGREQYF. CDR3 DNA sequence: TGTGCCAGCAGTCCGGGGTTGGGTCGCGAGCAGTACTTC.

The rearrangement uses TRBV7-9 and TRBJ1-1; D might be TRBD1 (5 bases). V was pared by 4 bases and J by 4 bases, with 16 bases between. This CDR3 comprises 15 residues. From germline, CDR1 is SEHNR and CDR2 FQNEAQ (reference sequence). As DNA, the CDR3 is TGTGCCAGCAGCTCGATCCGGGGCGAGGGCACTGAAGCTTTCTTT. It specifies CASSSIRGEGTEAFF. The full variable domain, its missing parts supplied by reference TRBV7-9 and TRBJ1-1, is DTGVSQNPRHKITKRGQNVTFRCDPISEHNRLYWYRQTLGQGPEFLTYFQNEAQLEKSRLLSDRFSAERPKGSFSTLEIQRTEQGDSAMYLCASSSIRGEGTEAFFGQGTRLTVV.

V gene TRBV5-4 combines with J gene TRBJ2-2; D is uncertain. Germline V gene lookup returns CDR1 SGHNT and CDR2 YYREEE (reference sequence). Trimming stripped 5 bases from V and 3 bases from J, with 5 bases between. The CDR3 runs to 12 residues. In nucleotides, the CDR3 is TGTGCCAGCAGGTTAGACACCGGGGAGCTGTTTTTT. Translated: CASRLDTGELFF.

The count of this clone is one. The gene calls are TRBV7-9 and TRBJ1-1; D remains ambiguous. This CDR3 has 14 residues. Germline-derived CDR1 and CDR2 are SEHNR and FQNEAQ (reference sequence). With 3 bases removed from V and 4 bases from J, the gap between germline ends came to 12 bases. This CDR3 reads CASSFEGATTEAFF. CDR3 coding DNA: TGTGCCAGCAGCTTTGAGGGCGCGACCACTGAAGCTTTCTTT.

The chain recombines TRBV4-3 with TRBJ2-1; D may correspond to TRBD1 or TRBD2 (5 bases each). The CDR3 spans 16 residues. Germline V lookup: CDR1 LGHNA, CDR2 YSLEER. V shed 4 bases and J shed 5 bases, with 18 bases lying between them. The CDR3 sequence: CASSRRDPERNNEQFF. The CDR3 coding sequence is TGCGCCAGCAGCCGACGGGACCCCGAACGTAACAATGAGCAGTTCTTC.

The chain carries TRBV29-1 and TRBJ2-1; 8 bases align to TRBD1. The V gene end was trimmed by 6 bases and the J gene end by 0 bases; junction bases not matched to a gene: 7. CDR1 is SQVTM and CDR2 is ANQGSEA in the germline V gene. The CDR3 extends over 15 amino acids. The CDR3 loop is CSVETGTGSYNEQFF. As DNA, the CDR3 is TGCAGCGTAGAGACAGGGACAGGCTCCTACAATGAGCAGTTCTTC.